This TCR beta chain came from a study of cytomegalovirus exposure and HLA in healthy donors. Overall study context: An earlier analysis identified 117 million unique TCR beta sequences in 150 million to 200 million T cells. An early release of data contained about 85 million unique TCRs, which came from HLA-typed donors.

V trimming: 5 bases; J trimming: 0 bases; junction bases outside the gene matches: 4. Germline V CDR1 and CDR2: SGHRS, YFSETQ. The CDR3 sequence is 14 residues long. Study-wide results and caveats: Based on reports, TCR beta sequences accurately predicted HLA-A and HLA-B alleles for most subjects.

Primers for the PCR totalled 60 Vbeta and 13 Jbeta. Authors' data handling: Roughly 9.9 million shared chains were among the about 80 million unique TCR beta chains that a later analysis counted. Using immunoSEQ multiplex PCR, the repertoire was profiled, and TCRdb retains in-frame clones only, with some absent. From that table come the V and J calls and clone size; the DNA was used to work out D and trimming. The sample has some 120,000 clones; 74% are singletons. As concerns this clone: The antigen is unknown.

Specimen: PBMCs. The sequence derives from a woman in her forties or fifties in good health and CMV-seropositive. This chain connects TRBV5-1 to TRBJ2-5; TRBD2 aligns across 7 bases. The CDR3 sequence is CASSFGGYQETQYF. The CDR3 nucleotides are TGCGCCAGCAGTTTCGGGGGGTACCAAGAGACCCAGTACTTC.